This T cell receptor beta chain emerged from a study of blood T cells in healthy people across ages. Primed by a sample-barcoded 5' primer and a J-beta primer mix, a second PCR proceeded for 7 to 11 cycles. Template switching added a 12-random-nucleotide identifier to every cDNA molecule. TCRdb recomputed calls from the 5' RACE reads with MiXCR, one row per CDR3 protein. Here the sample spans 730,000 or so distinct CDR3 sequences, approximately 40% being singletons. With 3 bases clipped from V and 4 bases from J, the junction kept 8 bases outside the gene matches. The germline V gene has CDR1 DFQATT and CDR2 SNEGSKA (reference sequence). CDR3 length: 15 residues.

The clonotype was recovered from an elderly man in good health. What was sequenced was blood. The J gene is TRBJ2-4, the V gene TRBV20-1; 8 bases are a match to TRBD1. In nucleotides, the CDR3 is TGCAGTGCTAGTCCGACGACAGGGGCAAAAAACATTCAGTACTTC. Translation: CSASPTTGAKNIQYF.